Shown below are 28 T cell receptor beta chains from a single sample sequenced in a study of cytomegalovirus exposure and HLA in healthy donors. Clones were read by immunoSEQ multiplex PCR, and TCRdb kept only the in-frame ones, dropping some. There are 100,000 to 150,000 clones in the sample; 89% occur only once, and 0.95% to 1.3% lies in the top ten. The specimen was PBMCs. The receptors here all came from a woman under 30 in good health and CMV-seronegative.

The genes are TRBV6-6 and TRBJ2-1, with 10 bases that match TRBD1. Germline CDR1 reads MNHNY; CDR2 reads SVGAGI (reference sequence). This CDR3 is built from 15 residues. The J segment lost 6 bases and the V segment lost 6 bases, leaving 8 bases of the junction unmatched. The CDR3 sequence is CASSYRDRGGNEQFF. CDR3 DNA: TGTGCCAGCAGCTACCGGGACAGGGGTGGCAATGAGCAGTTCTTC.

This clone has a single count. The chain joins TRBV11-2 to TRBJ2-1, with 13 bases that match TRBD2. The CDR3 runs 17 residues. Germline CDR1 is SGHAT and CDR2 is FQNNGV. V was clipped by 2 bases and J by 5 bases; unmatched bases: 6. The CDR3 loop is CASSLRTSGSLNNEQFF. For the CDR3, the DNA is TGTGCCAGCAGCTTAAGGACTAGCGGGAGTCTAAACAATGAGCAGTTCTTC.

The chain has TRBV27 and TRBJ2-1; D unclear. The V gene's germline CDR1 is MNHEY and CDR2 SMNVEV (reference sequence). The CDR3 consists of 15 residues. The V and J ends lost 2 bases and 7 bases respectively, with 15 bases between them. CDR3 sequence: CASSLISPSRNEQFF. Here the CDR3 DNA reads TGTGCCAGCAGTTTAATCTCCCCGAGCCGAAATGAGCAGTTCTTC.

The chain has TRBV14 and TRBJ2-6; D is perhaps TRBD1 (6 bases). The CDR3 sequence is 18 residues long. Looked up from germline, CDR1 is SGHDN and CDR2 is FVKESK. Trimming shortened V by 4 bases and J by 12 bases, and 28 bases separated the two germline ends. The CDR3, as DNA: TGTGCCAGCAGCCTAAATAAAGGGTATGCAGGGGAGTTTGGCGTCCTGACTTTC. It yields the protein CASSLNKGYAGEFGVLTF.

The rearrangement joins TRBV28 to TRBJ2-3, with a weak D call TRBD1 (9 bases). Per germline, CDR1 MDHEN and CDR2 SYDVKM. Trimming took 7 bases from V and 4 from J, leaving 18 bases between them. The CDR3 consists of 15 residues. CDR3 residues: CASNGGDRVSDTQYF. DNA of the CDR3: TGTGCCAGCAACGGGGGGGACAGGGTATCAGATACGCAGTATTTT. The entire variable domain, with the rest obtained from reference TRBV28 and TRBJ2-3, is as follows: DVKVTQSSRYLVKRTGEKVFLECVQDMDHENMFWYRQDPGLGLRLIYFSYDVKMKEKGDIPEGYSVSREKKERFSLILESASTNQTSMYLCASNGGDRVSDTQYFGPGTRLTVL.

V usage is TRBV30 and J usage is TRBJ1-1, with TRBD1 matching 8 bases. With 5 bases clipped from V and 1 base from J, the junction kept 6 bases outside the gene matches. The CDR3 runs 14 residues. Germline values: CDR1 GTSNPN, CDR2 SVGIG (reference sequence). This CDR3 reads CAWHPGTGNTEAFF. The CDR3 coding sequence is TGTGCCTGGCACCCCGGGACAGGGAACACTGAAGCTTTCTTT. The full variable domain, in which reference TRBV30 and TRBJ1-1 provide the parts outside the CDR3, is SQTIHQWPATLVQPVGSPLSLECTVEGTSNPNLYWYRQAAGRGLQLLFYSVGIGQISSEVPQNLSASRPQDRQFILSSKKLLLSDSGFYLCAWHPGTGNTEAFFGQGTRLTVV.

This clone was counted between two and nine times. This rearrangement joins TRBV6-4 to TRBJ1-1; 8 bases match TRBD1. This CDR3 region has 15 residues. Germline CDR1 and CDR2: MRHNA and SNTAGT. The ends lost 6 bases at V and 2 bases at J; junction bases unmatched: 8. The CDR3: CASRAYQGANTEAFF. The CDR3, as DNA: TGTGCCAGCAGGGCTTACCAGGGGGCCAACACTGAAGCTTTCTTT.

This clone turned up a few times. J is TRBJ2-1 and V is TRBV25-1, with 10 bases matching TRBD2. The CDR3 has 14 residues. Germline trimming cut 8 bases from V and 10 bases from J; bases unmatched to any gene: 11. Germline V lookup: CDR1 MGHDK, CDR2 SYGVNS. The CDR3, as DNA: TGTGCCAGCCAAATAGCGGGGGGAGTGGAAGAGCAGTTCTTC. This translates into CASQIAGGVEEQFF.

The chain joins TRBV10-1 to TRBJ2-3; the D is unclear. There are 17 residues in the CDR3. Looked up from germline, CDR1 is WNHNN and CDR2 is SYGVQD (reference sequence). Trimming removed 3 bases from V and 1 base from J, with 17 bases in between. The CDR3 here is CASSDRGLGVGTDTQYF. The DNA of the CDR3 is TGCGCCAGCAGTGACCGAGGTCTAGGCGTTGGCACAGATACGCAGTATTTT.

The rearrangement links TRBV28 to TRBJ1-4, with no clear D. This CDR3 is 14 amino acids long. The V gene lost 3 bases and the J gene lost 8 bases, with 13 bases spanning the gap. The V gene's germline CDR1 is MDHEN and CDR2 SYDVKM. The CDR3 loop reads CASSFRGLGEKLFF. The CDR3 DNA follows: TGTGCCAGCAGTTTCCGGGGTCTAGGCGAAAAACTGTTTTTT.

This chain uses TRBV23-1 with TRBJ2-7; 9 bases are a match to TRBD1. TRBV23-1 belongs to the ORF category, with a function that is uncertain. The CDR3 runs to 15 residues. The trim removed 5 bases at V and 3 bases at J, leaving 8 bases unmatched. CDR3 DNA sequence: TGCGCCAGCAGTACCCCCGGGACAGGGCTCTACGAGCAGTACTTC. Amino acid sequence: CASSTPGTGLYEQYF.

The chain couples TRBV13 to TRBJ1-3; D uncertain. The V end lost 5 bases, the J end lost 0 bases, and 11 bases lay between the germline ends. The CDR3 has 15 residues. Germline CDR1 reads PRHDT; CDR2 reads FYEKMQ (reference sequence). The CDR3 DNA is TGTGCCAGCAGCCCGTCCTCGAGCTCTGGAAACACCATATATTTT. Protein product: CASSPSSSSGNTIYF.

The chain carries TRBV6-5 and TRBJ1-1, with 7 bases identical to TRBD1. CDR1 is MNHEY and CDR2 is SVGAGI in the germline V gene. The CDR3 runs 11 residues. Trimming cost V 9 bases and J 8 bases; bases outside gene matches: 6. CDR3 DNA sequence: TGTGCCAGTCAGAACAGGGGAGAAGCTTTCTTT. Translating it yields CASQNRGEAFF.

The genes are TRBV28 and TRBJ1-1, with 7 nucleotides matching TRBD1. The CDR3 totals 15 residues. CDR1 and CDR2 (germline): MDHEN, SYDVKM. With V trimmed by 5 bases and J by 2 bases, 8 bases remained unmatched. CDR3 loop: CASSPSGTANTEAFF. The DNA for the CDR3 is TGTGCCAGCAGTCCGTCGGGGACAGCTAACACTGAAGCTTTCTTT.

The chain is built from TRBV6-1 and TRBJ2-1; 7 nucleotides align to TRBD2. V gave up 0 bases and J gave up 1 base; unmatched junction bases: 6. The CDR3 sequence is 17 residues long. Germline values: CDR1 MNHNS, CDR2 SASEGT. The CDR3 DNA is TGTGCCAGCAGTGAAGCGATGAGAGCGGGATCCTACAATGAGCAGTTCTTC. It translates to CASSEAMRAGSYNEQFF.

This rearrangement joins TRBV28 to TRBJ2-7; TRBD1 matches at 7 bases. CDR3 length: 13 amino acids. CDR1 MDHEN and CDR2 SYDVKM come from the germline V gene. The CDR3 DNA reads TGTGCCAGCAGCCCTAGCTCCGGGGACAGTATACACGTC. It yields the protein CASSPSSGDSIHV.

The chain carries TRBV15 and TRBJ2-5; no clear D gene. This CDR3 is built from 13 residues. CDR1 is LNHNV and CDR2 is YYDKDF in the germline V gene (reference sequence). The V end was cut by 4 bases, the J end by 5 bases, with 11 bases between. CDR3 nucleotides: TGTGCCACCAGCATCCGAACCGCGGAGACCCAGTACTTC. Translated, it gives CATSIRTAETQYF.

The rearrangement joins TRBV5-4 to TRBJ2-3; D not resolved. Germline values: CDR1 SGHNT, CDR2 YYREEE (reference sequence). The CDR3 runs 15 residues. Trimming cost V 0 bases and J 0 bases, with 8 bases left between them. The CDR3 reads CASSLDLSSTDTQYF. In DNA form, the CDR3 reads TGTGCCAGCAGCTTGGATTTGTCTAGCACAGATACGCAGTATTTT. Full variable domain (remainder filled in from reference TRBV5-4 and TRBJ2-3): ETGVTQSPTHLIKTRGQQVTLRCSSQSGHNTVSWYQQALGQGPQFIFQYYREEENGRGNFPPRFSGLQFPNYSSELNVNALELDDSALYLCASSLDLSSTDTQYFGPGTRLTVL.

The V gene is TRBV9, the J gene TRBJ2-1; 8 positions match TRBD1. The CDR3 is 15 residues long. Trimming took 3 bases from V and 7 from J; bases not matched to a gene: 9. Germline V gives CDR1 SGDLS, CDR2 YYNGEE. This CDR3 is CASSASTGAGNEQFF. DNA for the CDR3: TGTGCCAGCAGCGCGTCGACAGGGGCGGGAAATGAGCAGTTCTTC.

The chain uses TRBV27 and TRBJ2-3, with TRBD2 identical over 7 bases. The CDR3 length is 18 residues. J lost 2 bases, V lost 5 bases, and 16 bases had no gene match. Germline lookup yields CDR1 MNHEY and CDR2 SMNVEV (reference sequence). The CDR3 sequence is CASSNSGGGPFSTDTQYF. The CDR3 coding sequence is TGTGCCAGCAGTAACTCGGGGGGAGGCCCTTTTTCCACAGATACGCAGTATTTT.

The chain recombines TRBV10-1 with TRBJ2-3; possible D gene TRBD2, 5 bases. The V gene's germline CDR1 is WNHNN and CDR2 SYGVQD (reference sequence). The V and J ends lost 4 bases and 5 bases respectively, with 22 bases between them. This CDR3 contains 17 residues. The CDR3 DNA is TGCGCCAGCAGTGGTGGGAGCCCCCTTTTCAAGGAAGATACGCAGTATTTT. The encoded protein is CASSGGSPLFKEDTQYF.

The chain combines TRBV15 with TRBJ1-1; a weak D match, TRBD1 (6 bases). V was pared by 4 bases and J by 1 base, with 13 bases between. CDR3 length: 15 amino acids. Germline loops: CDR1 LNHNV, CDR2 YYDKDF (reference sequence). CDR3 region: CATSKQGTTNTEAFF. The CDR3 DNA reads TGTGCCACCAGCAAACAGGGTACAACGAACACTGAAGCTTTCTTT. Based on the CDR3 plus reference TRBV15 and TRBJ1-1, the full variable domain is DAMVIQNPRYQVTQFGKPVTLSCSQTLNHNVMYWYQQKSSQAPKLLFHYYDKDFNNEADTPDNFQSRRPNTSFCFLDIRSPGLGDTAMYLCATSKQGTTNTEAFFGQGTRLTVV.

The rearrangement joins TRBV5-1 to TRBJ2-7; 7 positions match TRBD1. Germline V lookup: CDR1 SGHRS, CDR2 YFSETQ. CDR3 length equals 16 residues. With 4 bases clipped from V and 4 bases from J, the junction kept 14 bases outside the gene matches. In DNA form, the CDR3 reads TGCGCCAGCAGCCCTGACGGGACAGTATTGGGGTACGAGCAGTACGTC. Amino acid sequence: CASSPDGTVLGYEQYV.

This rearrangement joins TRBV6-1 to TRBJ1-2; TRBD1 matches at 7 bases. The trim removed 0 bases at V and 0 bases at J, leaving 1 base unmatched. In germline, CDR1 is MNHNS, CDR2 SASEGT. This CDR3 contains 15 residues. CDR3 coding DNA: TGTGCCAGCAGTGAAGCAGACAGGGCTAACTATGGCTACACCTTC. Translated, it gives CASSEADRANYGYTF.

Here the CDR3 reads CASSPRGPGAKNIQYF. The CDR3 DNA reads as TGTGCCAGCTCACCAAGGGGGCCAGGAGCCAAAAACATTCAGTACTTC. The chain couples TRBV18 to TRBJ2-4; 7 bases are a match to TRBD1. The CDR3 has 16 amino acids. The V gene's germline CDR1 is KGHSH and CDR2 LQKENI. Trimming took 2 bases from V and 0 from J; bases not matched to a gene: 4.

The gene calls are TRBV19 and TRBJ2-3; TRBD2 aligns across 12 bases. V trimming: 7 bases; J trimming: 4 bases; junction bases outside the gene matches: 6. The CDR3 length is 15 residues. CDR1 and CDR2 from the germline V gene are LNHDA and SQIVND (reference sequence). In nucleotides, the CDR3 is TGTGCCAGTAAGGGACGACTAGCGGGGGCAGATACGCAGTATTTT. This codes for CASKGRLAGADTQYF.

The V gene is TRBV7-9, the J gene TRBJ1-5; no definite D call. Looked up from germline, CDR1 is SEHNR and CDR2 is FQNEAQ (reference sequence). This CDR3 has 14 residues. V lost 4 bases and J lost 4, with 11 bases in between. CDR3 coding DNA: TGTGCCAGCAGCTACGGGAACAGTAATCAGCCCCAGCATTTT. Protein sequence: CASSYGNSNQPQHF.

The chain joins TRBV5-1 to TRBJ2-1, with D maybe TRBD1 (6 bases). CDR3 length: 15 residues. The germline CDR1 and CDR2 sequences are SGHRS and YFSETQ. V was pared by 1 base and J by 5 bases, with 13 bases between. DNA of the CDR3: TGCGCCAGCAGCTTGAGTTCAGGGGTCAACAATGAGCAGTTCTTC. It yields the protein CASSLSSGVNNEQFF.